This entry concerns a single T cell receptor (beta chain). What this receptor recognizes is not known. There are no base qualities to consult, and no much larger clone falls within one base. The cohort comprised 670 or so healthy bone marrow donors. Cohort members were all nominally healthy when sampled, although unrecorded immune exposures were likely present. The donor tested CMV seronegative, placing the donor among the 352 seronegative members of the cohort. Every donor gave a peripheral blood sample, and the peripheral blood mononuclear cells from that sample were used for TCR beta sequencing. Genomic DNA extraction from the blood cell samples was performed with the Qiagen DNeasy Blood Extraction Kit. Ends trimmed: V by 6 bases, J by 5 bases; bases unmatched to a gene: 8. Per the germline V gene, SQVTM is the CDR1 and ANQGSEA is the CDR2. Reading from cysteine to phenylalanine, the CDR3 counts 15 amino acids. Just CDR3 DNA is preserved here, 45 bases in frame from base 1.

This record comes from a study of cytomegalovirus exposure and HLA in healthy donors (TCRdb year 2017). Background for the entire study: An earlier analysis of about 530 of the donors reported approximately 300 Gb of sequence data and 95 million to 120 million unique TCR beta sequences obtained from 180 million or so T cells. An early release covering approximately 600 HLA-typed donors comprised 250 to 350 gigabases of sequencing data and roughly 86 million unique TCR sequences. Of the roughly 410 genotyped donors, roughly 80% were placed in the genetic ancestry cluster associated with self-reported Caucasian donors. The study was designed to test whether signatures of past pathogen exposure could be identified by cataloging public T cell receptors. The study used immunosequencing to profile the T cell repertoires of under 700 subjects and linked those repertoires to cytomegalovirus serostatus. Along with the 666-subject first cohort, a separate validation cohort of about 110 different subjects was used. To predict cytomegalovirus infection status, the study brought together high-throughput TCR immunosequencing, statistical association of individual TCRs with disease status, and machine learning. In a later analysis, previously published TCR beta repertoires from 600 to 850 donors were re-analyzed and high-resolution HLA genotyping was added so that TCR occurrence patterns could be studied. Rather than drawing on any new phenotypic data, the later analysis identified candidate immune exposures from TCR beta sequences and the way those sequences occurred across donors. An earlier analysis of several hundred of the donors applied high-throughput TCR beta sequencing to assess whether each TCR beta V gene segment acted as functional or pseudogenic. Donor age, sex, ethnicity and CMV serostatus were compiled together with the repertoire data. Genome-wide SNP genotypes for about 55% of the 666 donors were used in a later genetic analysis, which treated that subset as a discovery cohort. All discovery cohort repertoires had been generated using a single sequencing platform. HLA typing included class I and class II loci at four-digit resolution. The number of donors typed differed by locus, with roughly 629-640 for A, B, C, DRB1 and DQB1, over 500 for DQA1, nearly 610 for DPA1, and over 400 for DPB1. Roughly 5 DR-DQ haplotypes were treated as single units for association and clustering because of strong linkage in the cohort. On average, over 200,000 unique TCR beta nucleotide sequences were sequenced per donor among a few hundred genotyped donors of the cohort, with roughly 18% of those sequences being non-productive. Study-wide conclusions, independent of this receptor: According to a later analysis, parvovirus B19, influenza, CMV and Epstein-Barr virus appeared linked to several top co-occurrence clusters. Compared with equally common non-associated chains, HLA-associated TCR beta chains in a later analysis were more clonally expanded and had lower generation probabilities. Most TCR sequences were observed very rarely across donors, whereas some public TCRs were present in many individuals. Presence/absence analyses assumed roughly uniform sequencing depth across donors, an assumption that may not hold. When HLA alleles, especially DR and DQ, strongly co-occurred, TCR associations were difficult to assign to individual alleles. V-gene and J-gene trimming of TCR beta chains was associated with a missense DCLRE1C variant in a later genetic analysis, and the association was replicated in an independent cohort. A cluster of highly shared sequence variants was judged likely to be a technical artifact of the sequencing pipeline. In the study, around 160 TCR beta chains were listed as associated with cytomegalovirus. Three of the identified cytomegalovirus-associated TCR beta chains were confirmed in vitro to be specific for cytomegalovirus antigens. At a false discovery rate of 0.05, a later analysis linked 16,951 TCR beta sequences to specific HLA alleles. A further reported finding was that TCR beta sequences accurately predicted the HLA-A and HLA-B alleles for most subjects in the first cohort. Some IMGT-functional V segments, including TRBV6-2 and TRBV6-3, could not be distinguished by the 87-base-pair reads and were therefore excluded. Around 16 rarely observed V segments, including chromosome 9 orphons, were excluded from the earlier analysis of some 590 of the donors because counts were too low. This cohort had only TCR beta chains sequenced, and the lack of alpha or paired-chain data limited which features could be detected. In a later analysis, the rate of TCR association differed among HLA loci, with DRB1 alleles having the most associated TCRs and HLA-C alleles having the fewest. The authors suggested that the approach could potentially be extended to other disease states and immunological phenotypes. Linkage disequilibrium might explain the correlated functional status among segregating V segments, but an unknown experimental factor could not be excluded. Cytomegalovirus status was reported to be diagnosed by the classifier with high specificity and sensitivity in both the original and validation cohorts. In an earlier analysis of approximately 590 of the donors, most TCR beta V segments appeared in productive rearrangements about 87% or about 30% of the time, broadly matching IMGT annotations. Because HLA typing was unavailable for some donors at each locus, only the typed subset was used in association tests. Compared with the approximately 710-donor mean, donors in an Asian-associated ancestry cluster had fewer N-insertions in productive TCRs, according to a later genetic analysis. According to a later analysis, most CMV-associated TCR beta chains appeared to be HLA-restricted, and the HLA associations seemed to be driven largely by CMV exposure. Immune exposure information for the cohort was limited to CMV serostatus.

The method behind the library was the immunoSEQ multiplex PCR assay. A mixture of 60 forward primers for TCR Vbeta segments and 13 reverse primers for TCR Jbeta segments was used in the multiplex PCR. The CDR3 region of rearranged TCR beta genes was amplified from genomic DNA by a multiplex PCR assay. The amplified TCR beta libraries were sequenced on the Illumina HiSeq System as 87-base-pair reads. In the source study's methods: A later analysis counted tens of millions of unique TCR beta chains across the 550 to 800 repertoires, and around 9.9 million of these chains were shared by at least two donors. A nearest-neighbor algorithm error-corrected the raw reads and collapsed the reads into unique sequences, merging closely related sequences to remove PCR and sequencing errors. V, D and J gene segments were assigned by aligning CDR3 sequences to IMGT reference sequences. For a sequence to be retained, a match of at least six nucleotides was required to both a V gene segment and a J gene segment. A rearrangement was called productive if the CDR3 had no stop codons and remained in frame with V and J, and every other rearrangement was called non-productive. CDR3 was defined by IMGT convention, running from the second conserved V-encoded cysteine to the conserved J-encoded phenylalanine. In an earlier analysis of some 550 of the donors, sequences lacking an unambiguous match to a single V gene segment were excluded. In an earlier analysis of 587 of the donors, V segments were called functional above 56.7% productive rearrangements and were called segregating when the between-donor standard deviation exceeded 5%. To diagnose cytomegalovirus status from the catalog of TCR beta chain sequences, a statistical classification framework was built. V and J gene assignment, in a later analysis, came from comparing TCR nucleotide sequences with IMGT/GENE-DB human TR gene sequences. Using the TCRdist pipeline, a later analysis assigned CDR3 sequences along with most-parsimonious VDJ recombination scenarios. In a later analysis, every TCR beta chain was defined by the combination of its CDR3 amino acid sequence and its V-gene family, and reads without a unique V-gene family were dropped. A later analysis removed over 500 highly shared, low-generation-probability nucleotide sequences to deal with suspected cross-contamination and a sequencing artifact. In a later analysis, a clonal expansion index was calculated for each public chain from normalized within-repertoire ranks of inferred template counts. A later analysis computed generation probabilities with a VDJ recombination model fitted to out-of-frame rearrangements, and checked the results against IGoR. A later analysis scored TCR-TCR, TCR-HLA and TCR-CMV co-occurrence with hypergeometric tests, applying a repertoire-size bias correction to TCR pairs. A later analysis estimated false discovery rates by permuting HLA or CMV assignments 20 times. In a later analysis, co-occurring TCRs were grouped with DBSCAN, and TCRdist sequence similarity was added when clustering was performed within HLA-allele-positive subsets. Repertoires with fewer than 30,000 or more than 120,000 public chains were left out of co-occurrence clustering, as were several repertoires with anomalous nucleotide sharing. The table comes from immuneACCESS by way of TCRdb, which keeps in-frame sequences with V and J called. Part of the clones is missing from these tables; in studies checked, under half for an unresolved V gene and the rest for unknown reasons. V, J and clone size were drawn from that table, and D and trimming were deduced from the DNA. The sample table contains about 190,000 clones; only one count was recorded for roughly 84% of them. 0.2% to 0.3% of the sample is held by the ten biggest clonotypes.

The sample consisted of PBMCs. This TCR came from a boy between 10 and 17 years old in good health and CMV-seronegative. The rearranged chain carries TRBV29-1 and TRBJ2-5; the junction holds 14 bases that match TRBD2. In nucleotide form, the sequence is TGCAGCGTGGGGACTAGCGGGGGTTCACAGGAGACCCAGTACTTC. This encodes CSVGTSGGSQETQYF.